One and the same sample provided the 22 T cell receptor beta chains below, sequenced in a study of blood T cell repertoires in COVID-19. TCRdb keeps only in-frame clones here, not all; method: immunoSEQ multiplex PCR. Of more than 110,000 clones listed, about four fifths were seen once; the top ten hold about 5.5%. The source material was PBMCs or T cells enriched from blood (not recorded which). Receptors were obtained from a man aged 40-49 years with acute COVID-19.

The chain joins TRBV4-1 to TRBJ2-5; 8 bases line up with TRBD2. The CDR3 has 15 residues. V lost 0 bases and J lost 5; bases outside the gene matches: 5. From germline, CDR1 is MGHRA and CDR2 YSYEKL. CDR3 sequence reads: CASSQEPGGGETQYF. The CDR3 nucleotides are TGCGCCAGCAGCCAAGAACCGGGAGGGGGGGAGACCCAGTACTTC.

The chain has TRBV30 and TRBJ1-5; D is unclear. This CDR3 is 13 amino acids long. Trimming stripped 0 bases from V and 3 bases from J, with 6 bases between. CDR1 is GTSNPN and CDR2 is SVGIG in the germline V gene (reference sequence). The CDR3 here is CAWSVSTNQPQHF. Written as DNA, the CDR3 is TGTGCCTGGAGTGTCAGTACCAATCAGCCCCAGCATTTT.

V is TRBV5-1 and J is TRBJ1-1; D might be TRBD1 (6 bases). Germline lookup yields CDR1 SGHRS and CDR2 YFSETQ. Deletions cut 7 bases from V and 0 bases from J, with 13 bases between. This CDR3 region has 14 residues. This chain's CDR3 is CASQADSLNTEAFF. The CDR3 DNA sequence: TGCGCCAGCCAGGCGGACAGCTTGAACACTGAAGCTTTCTTT.

CDR3 nucleotides: TGCGCCAGCAGCTTGGCTCGCGGGAGGGGGGATGAGCAGTTCTTC. It translates to CASSLARGRGDEQFF. The chain is built from TRBV5-1 and TRBJ2-1, with 9 bases matching TRBD2. The J segment lost 8 bases and the V segment lost 0 bases, leaving 6 bases of the junction unmatched. From germline, CDR1 is SGHRS and CDR2 YFSETQ. The CDR3 has 15 amino acids.

The rearrangement joins TRBV7-2 to TRBJ1-2; D is perhaps TRBD1 (5 bases). This CDR3 spans 11 amino acids. V lost 7 bases to trimming and J lost 12 bases, with 15 bases between them. CDR1 and CDR2 from the germline V gene are SGHTA and FQGNSA. The CDR3 DNA reads TGTGCCAGCAACCTGTTCGGGGGTCACACCTTC. This sequence encodes CASNLFGGHTF.

The chain joins TRBV28 to TRBJ2-2; the match to TRBD2 covers 13 bases. Germline V gives CDR1 MDHEN, CDR2 SYDVKM. The CDR3 length is 17 residues. Trimming removed 5 bases from V and 5 bases from J; junction bases left unmatched: 8. This CDR3 is CASSPRTSGSRTGELFF. The CDR3 DNA sequence: TGTGCCAGCAGTCCACGGACTAGCGGGAGTAGAACCGGGGAGCTGTTTTTT.

The V call is TRBV11-2, the J call TRBJ1-4, with D uncertain. V lost 7 bases and J 8 bases, leaving 14 bases between the germline ends. This CDR3 has 13 residues. Germline V gene sequence: CDR1 SGHAT, CDR2 FQNNGV. The CDR3 protein is CASTPGYDEKLFF. As DNA, the CDR3 is TGTGCCAGCACCCCGGGGTATGACGAAAAACTGTTTTTT.

The rearrangement joins TRBV7-2 to TRBJ1-3; D is possibly TRBD1 (5 bases). The V end was cut by 1 base, the J end by 0 bases, with 13 bases between. The CDR3 sequence is 17 residues long. CDR1 and CDR2 (germline): SGHTA, FQGNSA. The CDR3 protein is CASSLVTPGYSGNTIYF. CDR3 nucleotide sequence: TGTGCCAGCAGCTTAGTAACCCCAGGGTACTCTGGAAACACCATATATTTT. The full variable domain, completed using reference TRBV7-2 and TRBJ1-3, is GAGVSQSPSNKVTEKGKDVELRCDPISGHTALYWYRQSLGQGLEFLIYFQGNSAPDKSGLPSDRFSAERTGGSVSTLTIQRTQQEDSAVYLCASSLVTPGYSGNTIYFGEGSWLTVV.

This chain joins TRBV18 and TRBJ2-5, with TRBD2 identical over 7 bases. This CDR3 spans 15 amino acids. Germline CDR1 reads KGHSH; CDR2 reads LQKENI. The V and J ends lost 3 bases and 0 bases, in that order; junction bases with no gene match: 4. As DNA, the CDR3 is TGTGCCAGCTCACCGCCGGGAGGTAACCAAGAGACCCAGTACTTC. Residues: CASSPPGGNQETQYF.

The chain recombines TRBV30 with TRBJ1-4; D remains ambiguous. Trimming shortened V by 0 bases and J by 0 bases, and 5 bases separated the two germline ends. Looked up from germline, CDR1 is GTSNPN and CDR2 is SVGIG (reference sequence). The CDR3 runs 14 residues. The CDR3: CAWSVQATNEKLFF. CDR3 DNA: TGTGCCTGGAGTGTACAAGCAACTAATGAAAAACTGTTTTTT.

V gene TRBV5-1 combines with J gene TRBJ2-5, with D tentatively TRBD2 (7 bases). CDR1 SGHRS and CDR2 YFSETQ come from the germline V gene. V dropped 4 bases and J dropped 5 bases, with 18 bases sitting between them. The CDR3 length is 15 residues. The chain's CDR3 is CASSRTGGLQETQYF. CDR3 sequence (DNA): TGCGCCAGCAGCCGGACGGGGGGCCTTCAGGAGACCCAGTACTTC.

This chain uses TRBV7-8 with TRBJ1-1; D is possibly TRBD1 (6 bases). The CDR3 has 16 residues. Trimming removed 5 bases at V and 1 base at J, with 17 bases between. The germline V gene encodes CDR1 SGHVS and CDR2 FQNEAQ. CDR3 DNA: TGTGCCAGCAGCATACGCAGGGGTGGAGAGAACACTGAAGCTTTCTTT. Protein product: CASSIRRGGENTEAFF.

V usage is TRBV7-2 and J usage is TRBJ1-6; D perhaps matches TRBD1 (6 bases). Germline V lookup: CDR1 SGHTA, CDR2 FQGNSA. Trimming cost V 2 bases and J 3 bases, with 11 bases left between them. CDR3 length: 16 amino acids. CDR3 bases: TGTGCCAGCAGCTTACGCGTCAGGGGCTATAATTCACCCCTCCACTTT. This encodes CASSLRVRGYNSPLHF.

The chain employs TRBV3-1 (or the pseudogene TRBV3-2) and TRBJ2-1, with D possibly matching TRBD1 (5 bases). This CDR3 contains 15 residues. V lost 1 base to trimming and J lost 5 bases, with 12 bases between them. The germline gives CDR1 LGHDT, CDR2 YNNKEL (reference sequence). The CDR3: CASSQVGRTNNEQFF. The CDR3 nucleotides are TGTGCCAGCAGCCAAGTTGGCAGGACAAACAATGAGCAGTTCTTC.

The chain uses TRBV29-1 and TRBJ2-1; possibly TRBD1 for D (6 bases). V lost 7 bases to trimming and J lost 7 bases, with 14 bases between them. Germline CDR1 and CDR2: SQVTM and ANQGSEA. There are 12 residues in the CDR3. Written as DNA, the CDR3 is TGCAGCGCCAAGGCCGACAGGAATGAGCAGTTCTTC. Translated, it gives CSAKADRNEQFF.

The rearrangement links TRBV3-1 (or the pseudogene TRBV3-2) to TRBJ1-4, with a weak D call TRBD1 (6 bases). The V end was cut by 3 bases, the J end by 4 bases, with 9 bases between. Germline loops: CDR1 LGHDT, CDR2 YNNKEL (reference sequence). The CDR3 has 14 amino acids. CDR3 DNA: TGTGCCAGCAGCCACACCAGGGGTAATGAAAAACTGTTTTTT. Translated, it gives CASSHTRGNEKLFF.

CDR3 residues: CASSPVSIGTGELFF. The CDR3 nucleotides are TGTGCCAGCTCACCCGTAAGCATCGGCACCGGGGAGCTGTTTTTT. The rearrangement joins TRBV18 to TRBJ2-2; D remains ambiguous. The CDR3 is 15 residues long. Germline CDR1 and CDR2: KGHSH and LQKENI. The germline V and J ends were trimmed by 3 bases and 4 bases, with 12 bases remaining between them.

This CDR3 is CASRDAGSYEQYF. CDR3 DNA: TGCGCCAGCAGGGACGCGGGCTCCTACGAGCAGTACTTC. The chain is built from TRBV23-1 and TRBJ2-7; D possibly corresponds to TRBD2 (5 bases). TRBV23-1 is an ORF for which the function is uncertain. Trimming left V 6 bases short and J 0 bases short, with 9 bases between. This CDR3 has 13 residues.

The chain carries TRBV7-2 and TRBJ2-5; 13 nucleotides match TRBD2. After removal of 5 bases from V and 2 bases from J, the junction contained 11 bases not matched to a gene. The length of the CDR3 is 18 residues. Germline V lookup: CDR1 SGHTA, CDR2 FQGNSA. The CDR3 loop reads CASSPRLAGGTGQETQYF. The CDR3 DNA follows: TGTGCCAGCAGCCCAAGACTAGCGGGAGGAACGGGGCAAGAGACCCAGTACTTC.

CDR3 loop: CASSQDSLDSYF. The CDR3 DNA follows: TGTGCCAGCAGCCAAGACAGTCTGGATTCTTATTTT. The J gene is TRBJ2-3, the V gene TRBV5-4; D is perhaps TRBD1 (5 bases). The CDR3 length is 12 residues. The V gene's germline CDR1 is SGHNT and CDR2 YYREEE (reference sequence). The V end lost 4 bases, the J end lost 15 bases, and 18 bases lay between the germline ends.

This chain connects TRBV27 to TRBJ1-2, with 8 bases aligning to TRBD1. V lost 5 bases to trimming and J lost 4 bases; unmatched junction nucleotides: 9. There are 15 residues in the CDR3. CDR1 and CDR2 from the germline V gene are MNHEY and SMNVEV (reference sequence). The CDR3 spells CASSPRTGTAYGYTF. In nucleotides, the CDR3 is TGTGCCAGCAGTCCCAGGACAGGGACTGCCTATGGCTACACCTTC.

The rearrangement links TRBV7-7 to TRBJ1-2; 7 bases are a match to TRBD1. Germline loops: CDR1 SSHAT, CDR2 FNYEAQ (reference sequence). This CDR3 region has 15 residues. V lost 9 bases, J lost 0 bases, and 10 bases stayed unmatched. CDR3 loop: CARRETGTSNYGYTF. The CDR3, as DNA: TGTGCCAGGAGAGAGACAGGGACCTCTAACTATGGCTACACCTTC. The variable domain in full, completed from reference TRBV7-7 and TRBJ1-2, reads GAGVSQSPRYKVTKRGQDVTLRCDPISSHATLYWYQQALGQGPEFLTYFNYEAQPDKSGLPSDRFSAERPEGSISTLTIQRTEQRDSAMYRCARRETGTSNYGYTFGSGTRLTVV.